This T cell receptor beta chain came from a study of human T cells and chemical hapten exposure. Study-level background: The study traced per-sample TCR yield variation mainly to small differences in pooled library volumes. Study findings and constraints: Donor immune responses may differ from healthy people's, since all donors had alopecia.

Each CDR3 protein is one row after TCRdb ran MiXCR on the RACE reads. The sample has about 160,000 distinct CDR3 sequences, 28% seen once. Per the germline V gene, CDR1 is SQVTM and CDR2 is ANQGSEA. V gave up 3 bases and J gave up 4 bases, with 7 bases separating them. The CDR3 is 11 amino acids. The time point denotes: patch test 3, about 24 weeks after DPC sensitization. Treatment specified: therapeutic diphenylcyclopropenone sensitization with weekly scalp DPC. Concerning this clonotype itself: Its specificity is not known.

The starting material was whole blood, obtained in connection with sensitization to the hapten diphenylcyclopropenone (DPC). This receptor was obtained from a woman aged 18 to 35 with alopecia areata. Some clones in this sample may be carry-over from other donors' samples. This sequence joins TRBV29-1 and TRBJ2-7; possibly TRBD1 for D (5 bases). CDR3 sequence: CSVEGRYEQYF. The CDR3 bases are TGCAGCGTTGAGGGGCGGTACGAGCAGTACTTC.